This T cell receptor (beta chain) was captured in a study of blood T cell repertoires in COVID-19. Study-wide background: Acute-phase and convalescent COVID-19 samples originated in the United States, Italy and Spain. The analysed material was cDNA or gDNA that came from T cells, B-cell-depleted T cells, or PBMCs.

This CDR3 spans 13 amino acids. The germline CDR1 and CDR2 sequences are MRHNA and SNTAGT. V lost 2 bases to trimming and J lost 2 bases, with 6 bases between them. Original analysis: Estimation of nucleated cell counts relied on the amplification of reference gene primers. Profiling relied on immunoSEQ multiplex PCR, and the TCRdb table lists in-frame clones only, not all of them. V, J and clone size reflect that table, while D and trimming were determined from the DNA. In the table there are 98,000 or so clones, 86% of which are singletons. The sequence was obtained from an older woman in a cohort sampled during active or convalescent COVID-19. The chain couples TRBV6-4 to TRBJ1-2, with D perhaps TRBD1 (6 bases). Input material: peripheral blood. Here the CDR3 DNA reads TGTGCCAGCAGTGACCAGGGGAACTATGGCTACACCTTC. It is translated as CASSDQGNYGYTF.